A selection of T cell receptor beta chains follows, all from one sample in a study. MiXCR, applied by TCRdb to the RT-PCR reads, yields one record per CDR3 protein. The sample includes about 680,000 distinct CDR3 sequences, more than 13% of them seen just once. The sequenced sample was memory CD4+ T cells from blood. These receptors were obtained from a female donor in good health, serving as a healthy control. The CDR3 runs from the conserved cysteine through the conserved F or W. D genes are given only for firm matches. Clone size is given for some rows only: seen once, a few or many times, or a class if the clone is expanded.

TRBV6-2/TRBV6-3	NA	TRBD2	TRBJ2-7	TGTGCCAGCAGTGCCTACCTAGCGGGGGGCTACGAGCAGTACTTC	CASSAYLAGGYEQYF
TRBV7-2	NA	NA	TRBJ2-5	TGTGCCAGCAGCTTTACTAGCTCGCAGACCCAGTACTTC	CASSFTSSQTQYF
TRBV7-6	few	NA	TRBJ2-3	TGTGCCAGCAGCTTACGGCAGGCTAGTAGCACAGATACGCAGTATTTT	CASSLRQASSTDTQYF
TRBV27	NA	NA	TRBJ1-1	TGTGCCAGCAGCTGGGGGGGGACGAACACTGAAGCTTTCTTT	CASSWGGTNTEAFF
TRBV20-1	NA	NA	TRBJ2-5	TGCAGTGCTATGATTTCGGCTAACCAAGAGACCCAGTACTTC	CSAMISANQETQYF
TRBV20-1	NA	NA	TRBJ1-2	TGCAGTGTTCCGGAGTTCGGGGGCCGCTATGGCTACACCTTC	CSVPEFGGRYGYTF
TRBV5-1	few	NA	TRBJ2-3	TGCGCCACCCGTTGGGGACTGACAACTAGCACAGATACGCAGTATTTT	CATRWGLTTSTDTQYF
TRBV28	NA	NA	TRBJ1-5	TGTGCCACCTACCGAAGAAATCAGCCCCAGCATTTT	CATYRRNQPQHF
TRBV20-1	few	NA	TRBJ2-7	TGCAGTGCTAGAGATCTCAATCTCACCGAGCAGTACTTC	CSARDLNLTEQYF
TRBV4-2	NA	NA	TRBJ1-1	TGTGCCAGCAGCCAATTAGGTTCGACCACGAACACTGAAGCTTTCTTT	CASSQLGSTTNTEAFF
TRBV29-1	few	TRBD1	TRBJ1-2	TGCAGCGTTGAGCTATCGGACAGGGGGAACTATGGCTACACCTTC	CSVELSDRGNYGYTF
TRBV20-1	few	NA	TRBJ2-1	TGCAGTGCTGTCACCAACCTAGACACTGAGCAGTTCTTC	CSAVTNLDTEQFF
TRBV28	few	NA	TRBJ2-2	TGTGCCAGCAGTTTGTGGGGTGTCGGGGAGCTGTTTTTT	CASSLWGVGELFF
TRBV5-1	NA	TRBD1	TRBJ2-1	TGCGCCAGCAGACAGGGGGCTTCAACATACAATGAGCAGTTCTTC	CASRQGASTYNEQFF
TRBV7-9	NA	NA	TRBJ2-2	TGTGCCAGCGGAAATCCCTCTGTAGGGGAGCTGTTTTTT	CASGNPSVGELFF
TRBV7-3	NA	TRBD2	TRBJ2-1	TGTGCCAGCAGCTTACTAGCGGGAGGTTATGAGCAGTTCTTC	CASSLLAGGYEQFF
TRBV11-3	NA	TRBD1	TRBJ2-3	TGTGCCAGCAGCACCGGGACAGGACCCACAGATACGCAGTATTTT	CASSTGTGPTDTQYF
TRBV6-5	few	NA	TRBJ2-7	TGTGCCAGCAGTTACTTTGGGGGTGGCTTCGAGCAGTACTTC	CASSYFGGGFEQYF
TRBV3-1	NA	NA	TRBJ2-1	TGTGCCAGCAGCCAACAGGGTCCTTCCTACAATGAGCAGTTCTTC	CASSQQGPSYNEQFF
TRBV2	many	NA	TRBJ1-2	TGTGCCAGCAGCCAACGAGGGAATGGCTACACCTTC	CASSQRGNGYTF
TRBV19	NA	TRBD1	TRBJ1-3	TGTGCGGCTGCGGGACAGGCCGTCTCTGGAAACACCATATATTTT	CAAAGQAVSGNTIYF
TRBV12-3/TRBV12-4	many	NA	TRBJ2-7	TGTGCCAGCAGTTCACGCACAGGGTCCGAGCAGTACTTC	CASSSRTGSEQYF
TRBV12-3/TRBV12-4	few	TRBD1	TRBJ2-5	TGTGCCAGCAGTTGGACAGGGGATCGAGAGACCCAGTACTTC	CASSWTGDRETQYF
TRBV5-1	NA	NA	TRBJ1-5	TGCGCCAGCAGGATACCAGGGCATGATCAGCCCCAGCATTTT	CASRIPGHDQPQHF
TRBV29-1	NA	NA	TRBJ1-1	TGCAGCGTTGCCGCTTCGGGGGACACTGAAGCTTTCTTT	CSVAASGDTEAFF
TRBV4-3	NA	NA	TRBJ1-3	TGCGCCAGCAGCCACCTCGCAGGGCCTTCGGGAAACACCATATATTTT	CASSHLAGPSGNTIYF
TRBV6-1	few	NA	TRBJ1-6	TGTGCCAGCAGCAGGGCCAGTCCTCTTAATTCACCCCTCCACTTT	CASSRASPLNSPLHF
TRBV9	NA	TRBD1	TRBJ1-6	TGTGCCAGCAACAGTGGGGGACAGAATAATTCACCCCTCCACTTT	CASNSGGQNNSPLHF